This T cell receptor beta chain was observed in a study of blood T cell repertoires in COVID-19. The authors' processing: Reference gene primer amplification yielded estimated nucleated cell counts. Some clones are missing from TCRdb's copy, which holds only in-frame ones; the method was immunoSEQ multiplex PCR. V and J calls and clone size are those listed in that table; D and trimming were worked out from the DNA. The data show 200,000 to 250,000 clones, about nine tenths seen once. CDR1 and CDR2 (germline): MNHNS, SASEGT. The CDR3 consists of 13 residues. V lost 2 bases and J lost 1, with 3 bases in between. Participants were aged about 18 to 100 years from approximately 24 US areas.

The chain combines TRBV6-1 with TRBJ1-3; no definite D call. The source is a man under 40 who had recovered from COVID-19. Material: PBMCs or T cells enriched from blood (not recorded which). The CDR3 DNA reads TGTGCCAGCAGTGAATTATCTGGAAACACCATATATTTT. Its translation is CASSELSGNTIYF.